The 5 T cell receptor beta chains presented below share a single source sample, sequenced in a study of OX40 agonist ivuxolimab in advanced cancers. Library construction relied on the immunoSEQ multiplex PCR assay. The table comes from immuneACCESS by way of TCRdb, which keeps in-frame sequences with V and J called. Part of the clones is missing from these tables; in studies checked, under half for an unresolved V gene and the rest for unknown reasons. Present in this sample are about 70,000 clones, roughly 86% of which were seen just once. Of the sample, 5.5% to 8% is held by the ten largest clones. Sequencing was performed on CD4+ or CD8+ T cells sorted from blood, taken in a trial of the OX40 agonist ivuxolimab. The receptor source for this set is an adult with an advanced solid tumor such as melanoma, head and neck, liver or kidney cancer.

This clone was counted between two and nine times. This rearrangement joins TRBV6-5 to TRBJ1-2; D is perhaps TRBD1 (6 bases). The CDR3 is made up of 14 amino acids. Germline lookup yields CDR1 MNHEY and CDR2 SVGAGI. V lost 4 bases and J lost 1, with 10 bases in between. The CDR3 reads CASSSGTSNYGYTF. CDR3 in DNA: TGTGCCAGCAGTTCCGGGACAAGTAACTATGGCTACACCTTC.

This clone was counted only a few times. The chain joins TRBV9 to TRBJ2-3, with D tentatively TRBD1 (6 bases). Germline-derived CDR1 and CDR2 are SGDLS and YYNGEE. This CDR3 is 15 amino acids long. V dropped 2 bases and J dropped 2 bases, with 12 bases sitting between them. In nucleotides, the CDR3 is TGTGCCAGCAGCGTGGGACACTACTACACAGATACGCAGTATTTT. Translated, it gives CASSVGHYYTDTQYF.

The chain uses TRBV7-2 and TRBJ1-5; no firm D call. V shed 5 bases and J shed 11 bases, with 16 bases lying between them. CDR1 SGHTA and CDR2 FQGNSA come from the germline V gene. There are 13 residues in the CDR3. The CDR3 protein is CASSLMDRSAQHF. Here the CDR3 DNA reads TGTGCCAGCAGCCTGATGGACCGGTCAGCCCAGCATTTT.

V and J are TRBV7-9 and TRBJ1-2; 9 bases line up with TRBD1. This CDR3 contains 13 residues. Trimming removed 5 bases from V and 6 bases from J; junction bases left unmatched: 4. The V gene's germline CDR1 is SEHNR and CDR2 FQNEAQ (reference sequence). CDR3 residues: CASSTWTGDGYTF. The CDR3 coding sequence is TGTGCCAGCAGCACATGGACAGGGGATGGCTACACCTTC.

This clone was seen a few times. The chain carries TRBV5-1 and TRBJ2-1, with 9 bases fitting TRBD2. The CDR3 covers 15 residues. Germline CDR1 is SGHRS and CDR2 is YFSETQ. V lost 3 bases to trimming and J lost 4 bases; unmatched junction nucleotides: 5. The CDR3 here is CASSSSSGVYNEQFF. Here the CDR3 DNA reads TGCGCCAGCAGCTCCTCTAGCGGGGTTTACAATGAGCAGTTCTTC. The full variable domain, its missing parts supplied by reference TRBV5-1 and TRBJ2-1, is KAGVTQTPRYLIKTRGQQVTLSCSPISGHRSVSWYQQTPGQGLQFLFEYFSETQRNKGNFPGRFSGRQFSNSRSEMNVSTLELGDSALYLCASSSSSGVYNEQFFGPGTRLTVL.